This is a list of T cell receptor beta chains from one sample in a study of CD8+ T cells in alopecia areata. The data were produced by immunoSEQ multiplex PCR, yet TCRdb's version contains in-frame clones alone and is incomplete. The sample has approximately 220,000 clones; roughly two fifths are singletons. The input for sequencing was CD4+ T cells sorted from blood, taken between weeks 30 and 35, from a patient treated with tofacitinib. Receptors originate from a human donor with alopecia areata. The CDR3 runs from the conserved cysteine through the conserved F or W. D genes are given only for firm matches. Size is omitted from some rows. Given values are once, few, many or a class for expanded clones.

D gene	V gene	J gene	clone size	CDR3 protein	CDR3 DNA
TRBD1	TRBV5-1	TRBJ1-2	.	CASSFGTDRFYGYTF	TGCGCCAGCAGCTTCGGAACGGACAGGTTCTATGGCTACACCTTC
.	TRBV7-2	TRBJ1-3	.	CASSLDSGTGNTIYF	TGTGCCAGCAGCTTAGACTCGGGGACTGGAAACACCATATATTTT
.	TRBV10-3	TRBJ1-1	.	CAISESGQPNTEAFF	TGTGCCATCAGTGAGTCAGGCCAGCCGAACACTGAAGCTTTCTTT
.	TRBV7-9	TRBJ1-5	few	CASSVDGPQHF	TGTGCCAGCAGCGTAGACGGGCCCCAGCATTTT
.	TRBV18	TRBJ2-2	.	CASSPAMGTGELFF	TGTGCCAGCTCACCAGCCATGGGAACCGGGGAGCTGTTTTTT
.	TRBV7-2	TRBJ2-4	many	CASSLTSPKSKNIQYF	TGTGCCAGCAGCTTAACTAGCCCGAAGTCAAAAAACATTCAGTACTTC
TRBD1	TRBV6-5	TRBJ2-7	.	CASRPRRDSSYEQYF	TGTGCCAGCAGACCCCGCCGGGACAGCTCCTACGAGCAGTACTTC
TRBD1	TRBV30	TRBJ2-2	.	CAWSVGGSNTGELFF	TGTGCCTGGAGTGTAGGGGGCTCGAACACCGGGGAGCTGTTTTTT
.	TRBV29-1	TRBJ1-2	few	CSVERGQGYYGYTF	TGCAGCGTTGAACGGGGGCAGGGATACTATGGCTACACCTTC
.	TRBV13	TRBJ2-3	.	CASSLMTSTDTQYF	TGTGCCAGCAGCTTAATGACTAGCACAGATACGCAGTATTTT
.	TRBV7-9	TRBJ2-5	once	CASRLGQYQETQYF	TGTGCCAGCAGGTTGGGGCAGTACCAAGAGACCCAGTACTTC
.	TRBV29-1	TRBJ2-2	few	CSVEPNTGELFF	TGCAGCGTTGAACCGAACACCGGGGAGCTGTTTTTT
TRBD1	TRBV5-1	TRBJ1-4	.	CASSMRQGGVSELFF	TGCGCCAGCAGCATGAGACAGGGGGGAGTTTCGGAACTGTTTTTT
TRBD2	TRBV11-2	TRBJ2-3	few	CASSLVPRGGQDTQYF	TGTGCCAGCAGCTTAGTCCCCCGGGGGGGACAAGATACGCAGTATTTT